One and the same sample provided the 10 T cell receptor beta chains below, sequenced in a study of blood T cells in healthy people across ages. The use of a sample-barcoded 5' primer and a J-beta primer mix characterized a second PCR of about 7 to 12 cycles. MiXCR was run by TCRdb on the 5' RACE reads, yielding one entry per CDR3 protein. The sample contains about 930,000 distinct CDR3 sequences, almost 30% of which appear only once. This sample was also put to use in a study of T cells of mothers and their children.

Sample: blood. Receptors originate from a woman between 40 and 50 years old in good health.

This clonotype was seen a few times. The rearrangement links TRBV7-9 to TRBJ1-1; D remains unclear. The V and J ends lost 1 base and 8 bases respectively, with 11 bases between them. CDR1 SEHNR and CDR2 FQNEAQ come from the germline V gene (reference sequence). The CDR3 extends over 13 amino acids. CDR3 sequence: CASSLVLSREAFF. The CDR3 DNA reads TGTGCCAGCAGCTTAGTTTTGAGTCGGGAAGCTTTCTTT. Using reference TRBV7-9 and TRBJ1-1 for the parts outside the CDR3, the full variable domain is DTGVSQNPRHKITKRGQNVTFRCDPISEHNRLYWYRQTLGQGPEFLTYFQNEAQLEKSRLLSDRFSAERPKGSFSTLEIQRTEQGDSAMYLCASSLVLSREAFFGQGTRLTVV.

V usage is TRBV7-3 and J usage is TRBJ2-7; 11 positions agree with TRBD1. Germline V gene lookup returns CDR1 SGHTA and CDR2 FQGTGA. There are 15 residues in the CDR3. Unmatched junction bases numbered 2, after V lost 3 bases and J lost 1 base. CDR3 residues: CASSFGTGGSYEQYF. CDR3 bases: TGTGCCAGCAGCTTTGGGACAGGGGGATCCTACGAGCAGTACTTC.

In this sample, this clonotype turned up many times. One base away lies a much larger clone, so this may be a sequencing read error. The CDR3 here is CSVAGTGGGYGYTF. The CDR3 DNA reads as TGCAGCGTCGCGGGGACAGGGGGCGGCTATGGCTACACCTTC. This chain joins TRBV29-1 and TRBJ1-2; 12 bases fit TRBD1. This CDR3 is 14 amino acids long. Germline assignment: CDR1 SQVTM and CDR2 ANQGSEA. J gave up 4 bases and V 6 bases, and 6 bases lay outside the gene matches. Based on the CDR3 plus reference TRBV29-1 and TRBJ1-2, the full variable domain is SAVISQKPSRDICQRGTSLTIQCQVDSQVTMMFWYRQQPGQSLTLIATANQGSEATYESGFVIDKFPISRPNLTFSTLTVSNMSPEDSSIYLCSVAGTGGGYGYTFGSGTRLTVV.

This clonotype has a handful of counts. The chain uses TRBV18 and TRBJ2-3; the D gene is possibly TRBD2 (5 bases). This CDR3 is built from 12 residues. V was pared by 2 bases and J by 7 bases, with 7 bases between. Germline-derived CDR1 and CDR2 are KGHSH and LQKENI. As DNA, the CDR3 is TGTGCCAGCTCACCAGAGGGATATACGCAGTATTTT. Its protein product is CASSPEGYTQYF.

CDR3 bases: TGTGCCAGCAGTAGGGGTCCGAGGGGCAATGAGCAGTTCTTC. Translated, it gives CASSRGPRGNEQFF. V usage is TRBV6-5 and J usage is TRBJ2-1; possibly TRBD1 or TRBD2 for D (5 bases each). CDR1 is MNHEY, CDR2 SVGAGI, per germline. The CDR3 has 14 residues. The V and J ends lost 5 bases and 6 bases respectively, with 14 bases between them.

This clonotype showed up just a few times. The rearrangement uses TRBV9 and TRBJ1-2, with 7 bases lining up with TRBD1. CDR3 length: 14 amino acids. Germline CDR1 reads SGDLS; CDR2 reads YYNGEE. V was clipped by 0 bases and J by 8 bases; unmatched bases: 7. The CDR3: CASSVERTGGGYTF. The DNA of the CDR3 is TGTGCCAGCAGCGTAGAAAGGACAGGCGGCGGCTACACCTTC. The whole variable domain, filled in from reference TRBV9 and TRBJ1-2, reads DSGVTQTPKHLITATGQRVTLRCSPRSGDLSVYWYQQSLDQGLQFLIQYYNGEERAKGNILERFSAQQFPDLHSELNLSSLELGDSALYFCASSVERTGGGYTFGSGTRLTVV.

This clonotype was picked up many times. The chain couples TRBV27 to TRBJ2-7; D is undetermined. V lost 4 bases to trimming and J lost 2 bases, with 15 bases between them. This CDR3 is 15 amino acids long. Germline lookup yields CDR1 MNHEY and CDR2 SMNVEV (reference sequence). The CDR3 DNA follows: TGTGCCAGCAGTTGGGGAAGTGGAGCTACCTACGAGCAGTACTTC. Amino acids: CASSWGSGATYEQYF.

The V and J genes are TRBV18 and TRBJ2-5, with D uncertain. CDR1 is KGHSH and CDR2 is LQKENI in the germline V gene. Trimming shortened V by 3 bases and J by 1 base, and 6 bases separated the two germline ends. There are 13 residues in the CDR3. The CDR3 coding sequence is TGTGCCAGCTCACCCAGTTCCCAAGAGACCCAGTACTTC. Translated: CASSPSSQETQYF.

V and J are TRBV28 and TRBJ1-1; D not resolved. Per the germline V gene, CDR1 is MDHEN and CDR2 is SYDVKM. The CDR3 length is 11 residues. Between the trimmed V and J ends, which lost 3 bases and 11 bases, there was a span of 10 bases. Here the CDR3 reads CASSFGTLAFF. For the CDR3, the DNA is TGTGCCAGCAGTTTCGGTACATTGGCTTTCTTT.

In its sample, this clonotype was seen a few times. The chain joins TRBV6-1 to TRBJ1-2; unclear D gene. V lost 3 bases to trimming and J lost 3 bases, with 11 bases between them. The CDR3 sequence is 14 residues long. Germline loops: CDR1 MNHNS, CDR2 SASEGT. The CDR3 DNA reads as TGTGCCAGCAGTGACCGCCGGACTGACTATGGCTACACCTTC. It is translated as CASSDRRTDYGYTF.